The 20 T cell receptor beta chains listed next were all sequenced from one sample in a study of shared clonotypes between healthy human individuals. The data were produced by immunoSEQ multiplex PCR, yet TCRdb's version contains in-frame clones alone and is incomplete. Seen here are hundreds of thousands of clones, roughly 70% observed once, and the top ten hold about 1.7%. The source material was memory CD4+ T cells sorted from blood. As to subset: CD45RA-negative fraction. All receptors derive from a woman aged 30 to 39 in good health.

This chain joins TRBV20-1 and TRBJ2-1; the D gene is possibly TRBD2 (6 bases). The germline CDR1 and CDR2 sequences are DFQATT and SNEGSKA (reference sequence). CDR3 size: 11 residues. The V gene lost 3 bases and the J gene lost 8 bases, with 8 bases spanning the gap. DNA for the CDR3: TGCAGTGCTAGCGGGAGTGATGAGCAGTTCTTC. It yields the protein CSASGSDEQFF.

The chain employs TRBV6-1 and TRBJ2-7; the match to TRBD2 covers 10 bases. This CDR3 is built from 15 residues. Trimming took 7 bases from V and 3 from J; bases not matched to a gene: 9. CDR1 and CDR2 from the germline V gene are MNHNS and SASEGT. CDR3 nucleotide sequence: TGTGCCAGCACTCCGGGGATAGCGGGAGGCTACGAGCAGTACTTC. Residues: CASTPGIAGGYEQYF.

Only a few counts were recorded for this clone. This rearrangement joins TRBV9 to TRBJ2-7; 8 bases are shared with TRBD2. J gave up 2 bases and V 0 bases, and 7 bases lay outside the gene matches. This CDR3 region has 16 residues. Per germline, CDR1 SGDLS and CDR2 YYNGEE. CDR3 sequence reads: CASSVAETSATYEQYF. CDR3 sequence (DNA): TGTGCCAGCAGCGTAGCTGAGACTAGCGCCACCTACGAGCAGTACTTC.

The chain has TRBV6-5 and TRBJ1-1; no clear D. Per germline, CDR1 MNHEY and CDR2 SVGAGI. The CDR3 runs 13 residues. Trimming stripped 0 bases from V and 11 bases from J, with 13 bases between. The CDR3 spells CASSYSQGRSAFF. The CDR3 nucleotides read TGTGCCAGCAGTTACTCGCAAGGCCGTTCGGCTTTCTTT.

This clone was detected a few times. The chain joins TRBV6-5 to TRBJ2-7; the D gene could be TRBD1 or TRBD2 (7 bases each). Trimming removed 4 bases at V and 2 bases at J, with 18 bases between. The CDR3 is 16 amino acids. Germline CDR1 reads MNHEY; CDR2 reads SVGAGI. CDR3 sequence reads: CASSLIQGEGTYEQYF. The DNA for the CDR3 is TGTGCCAGCAGTTTGATTCAGGGGGAGGGTACCTACGAGCAGTACTTC.

This clone showed up just a few times. The chain has TRBV28 and TRBJ2-2; no clear D gene. Germline V gives CDR1 MDHEN, CDR2 SYDVKM. Trimming took 6 bases from V and 7 from J, leaving 18 bases between them. The CDR3 is 15 amino acids. The CDR3 loop is CASRGRLHDGGELFF. CDR3 bases: TGTGCCAGCAGGGGTAGGCTCCATGATGGCGGGGAGCTGTTTTTT.

The table lists this clone with a few counts. Written as DNA, the CDR3 is TGTGCCAGCAGTCCGGGACAGGGTATCTACGAGCAGTACTTC. It yields the protein CASSPGQGIYEQYF. The chain carries TRBV11-2 and TRBJ2-7; 9 bases are shared with TRBD1. V gave up 6 bases and J gave up 3 bases; unmatched junction bases: 6. The CDR3 totals 14 residues. Per the germline V gene, CDR1 is SGHAT and CDR2 is FQNNGV.

CDR3 in amino acids: CASSLAFEGAGELFF. For the CDR3, the DNA is TGCGCCAGCAGCTTGGCCTTCGAGGGGGCCGGGGAGCTGTTTTTT. The chain recombines TRBV5-1 with TRBJ2-2, with D possibly TRBD1 on 6 matching bases. This CDR3 is built from 15 residues. The V end lost 0 bases, the J end lost 6 bases, and 12 bases lay between the germline ends. Germline CDR1 is SGHRS and CDR2 is YFSETQ.

The chain couples TRBV4-1 to TRBJ2-7; TRBD2 matches at 12 bases. Germline V gene data show CDR1 as MGHRA and CDR2 as YSYEKL. V lost 0 bases, J lost 4 bases, and 4 bases stayed unmatched. This CDR3 region has 16 residues. CDR3 nucleotides: TGCGCCAGCAGCCAAGAAAGGACTAGCGGGATTTACGAGCAGTACTTC. Its translation: CASSQERTSGIYEQYF.

The chain joins TRBV11-2 to TRBJ2-1; 7 nucleotides align to TRBD1. J gave up 6 bases and V 2 bases, and 10 bases lay outside the gene matches. Germline CDR1 is SGHAT and CDR2 is FQNNGV. This CDR3 contains 16 residues. This CDR3 is CASSLQGVRVGNEQFF. In nucleotides, the CDR3 is TGTGCCAGCAGCTTACAGGGGGTAAGGGTTGGCAATGAGCAGTTCTTC.

The rearrangement joins TRBV6-5 to TRBJ2-7; D gene uncertain. Germline values: CDR1 MNHEY, CDR2 SVGAGI. The CDR3 contains 14 residues. Trimming took 6 bases from V and 1 from J, leaving 13 bases between them. The CDR3 DNA sequence: TGTGCCAGCAGCCCGGCCTTCGGGTCCTACGAGCAGTACTTC. Translation: CASSPAFGSYEQYF.

As DNA, the CDR3 is TGTGCCAGCAGACCAACAGCATACTATGGCTACACCTTC. Residues: CASRPTAYYGYTF. The chain carries TRBV28 and TRBJ1-2, with unresolved D. V lost 6 bases and J lost 3, with 11 bases in between. The V gene's germline CDR1 is MDHEN and CDR2 SYDVKM. The CDR3 has 13 residues.

This clone appeared a few times. The CDR3 loop is CASRERGAADYGYTF. The CDR3 bases are TGTGCCAGCAGGGAAAGGGGGGCCGCTGACTATGGCTACACCTTC. The V call is TRBV28, the J call TRBJ1-2, with D perhaps matching TRBD1 (6 bases). Deletions cut 6 bases from V and 3 bases from J, with 17 bases between. This CDR3 comprises 15 residues. Germline values: CDR1 MDHEN, CDR2 SYDVKM.

This chain joins TRBV7-9 and TRBJ1-2, with D possibly being TRBD1 (5 bases). V was trimmed by 1 base and J by 6 bases, leaving 15 bases between them. The germline CDR1 and CDR2 sequences are SEHNR and FQNEAQ (reference sequence). The CDR3 spans 15 residues. This CDR3 is CASSLGDRQGDGYTF. CDR3 bases: TGTGCCAGCAGCTTAGGTGATCGGCAGGGAGATGGCTACACCTTC.

This clone was counted a few times. This sequence joins TRBV20-1 and TRBJ2-5; D gene uncertain. The ends were cut back, 6 bases at V and 3 bases at J, with 5 bases in the middle. The CDR3 sequence is 10 residues long. Germline CDR1 DFQATT, CDR2 SNEGSKA (reference sequence). CDR3 sequence (DNA): TGCAGTGCCCAAAAAGAGACCCAGTACTTC. As protein: CSAQKETQYF.

As regards this clone: Other DNA sequences from this sample encode an identical CDR3 as well. J is TRBJ2-7 and V is TRBV6-5; no reliable D call. The germline V gene has CDR1 MNHEY and CDR2 SVGAGI. V was shortened by 0 bases and J by 3 bases, with 6 bases between the two germline ends. CDR3 length: 13 amino acids. In DNA form, the CDR3 reads TGTGCCAGCAGTTACTCTCGGAGCTACGAGCAGTACTTC. As protein: CASSYSRSYEQYF.

V is TRBV5-3 and J is TRBJ2-7; 7 bases fit TRBD2. TRBV5-3 is annotated as an ORF whose role is uncertain. CDR3 length: 15 amino acids. Losses at the gene ends were 4 bases for V and 4 bases for J; bases not matched to a gene: 11. The CDR3 region is CARSPWTRFGYEQYF. The DNA of the CDR3 is TGTGCCAGAAGCCCCTGGACTAGGTTTGGGTACGAGCAGTACTTC.

The genes are TRBV6-1 and TRBJ2-4; 7 nucleotides match TRBD1. CDR1 and CDR2 from the germline V gene are MNHNS and SASEGT. The CDR3 is made up of 15 amino acids. Germline trimming cut 6 bases from V and 1 base from J; bases unmatched to any gene: 6. CDR3 nucleotide sequence: TGTGCCAGCAGGGACAGGCAGTGGGCCAAAAACATTCAGTACTTC. It codes for CASRDRQWAKNIQYF.

The count of this clone is one. Germline and junction disagree at one end, which may indicate a read error. V usage is TRBV29-1 and J usage is TRBJ2-5, with TRBD2 as a possible D gene (5 bases). From germline, CDR1 is SQVTM and CDR2 ANQGSEA. CDR3 length: 12 residues. The CDR3 here is CSVLGWGEAQYF. In DNA, the CDR3 is TGCAGCGTATTGGGTTGGGGAGAGGCCCAGTACTTC.

V gene TRBV29-1 combines with J gene TRBJ2-3; 12 bases align to TRBD1. Trimming cost V 7 bases and J 3 bases; bases outside gene matches: 20. The CDR3 totals 19 residues. The germline CDR1 and CDR2 sequences are SQVTM and ANQGSEA. The CDR3 DNA is TGCAGCGCGAGCCGGGACAGGGGGCGCACCTACATGGTGACAGATACGCAGTATTTT. This codes for CSASRDRGRTYMVTDTQYF.